What follows are 8 T cell receptor beta chains derived from one specimen sequenced in a study of blood T cell repertoires in COVID-19. Data came from immunoSEQ multiplex PCR; TCRdb stores just in-frame clones and leaves some out. This table holds some 38,000 clones, around 93% found once. Sample: peripheral blood. All receptors derive from a young woman in a cohort sampled during active COVID-19.

The rearrangement uses TRBV11-3 and TRBJ2-3, with a tentative D call TRBD2 (6 bases). Trimming stripped 5 bases from V and 4 bases from J, with 22 bases between. CDR1 and CDR2 from the germline V gene are SGHNT and YENEEA. The CDR3 sequence is 17 residues long. In DNA form, the CDR3 reads TGTGCCAGCAGCCTGCTCCGGGACTGGGGGAGGCCAGATACGCAGTATTTT. Translating it yields CASSLLRDWGRPDTQYF. The variable domain in full, with the rest retrieved from reference TRBV11-3 and TRBJ2-3, is EAGVVQSPRYKIIEKKQPVAFWCNPISGHNTLYWYLQNLGQGPELLIRYENEEAVDDSQLPKDRFSAERLKGVDSTLKIQPAELGDSAVYLCASSLLRDWGRPDTQYFGPGTRLTVL.

The J gene is TRBJ2-1, the V gene TRBV7-8; D perhaps matches TRBD2 (6 bases). CDR1 is SGHVS, CDR2 FQNEAQ, per germline. This CDR3 comprises 19 residues. The V end lost 1 base, the J end lost 4 bases, and 23 bases lay between the germline ends. The CDR3 sequence: CASSLGWLLSVSGYNEQFF. CDR3 in DNA: TGTGCCAGCAGCTTAGGGTGGCTACTTTCAGTCAGCGGGTACAATGAGCAGTTCTTC.

This clone was detected only once. The chain combines TRBV7-3 with TRBJ2-1; no clear D. There are 12 residues in the CDR3. Looked up from germline, CDR1 is SGHTA and CDR2 is FQGTGA. V lost 8 bases, J lost 6 bases, and 11 bases lay in between. In nucleotides, the CDR3 is TGTGCCAGCTCTCCCCCCAGCAATGAGCAGTTCTTC. Residues: CASSPPSNEQFF.

This sequence joins TRBV5-6 and TRBJ2-7; 8 bases line up with TRBD1. The CDR3 is made up of 15 amino acids. With 0 bases clipped from V and 2 bases from J, the junction kept 4 bases outside the gene matches. Germline CDR1 and CDR2: SGHDT and YYEEEE. CDR3 loop: CASSLAAGGTYEQYF. The CDR3 coding sequence is TGTGCCAGCAGCTTGGCTGCAGGGGGCACCTACGAGCAGTACTTC.

The gene calls are TRBV2 and TRBJ2-1, with D possibly TRBD1 on 5 matching bases. In germline, CDR1 is SNHLY, CDR2 FYNNEI. This CDR3 is 14 amino acids long. The germline V and J ends were trimmed by 11 bases and 4 bases, with 18 bases remaining between them. In nucleotides, the CDR3 is TGTGCCTGGGCCAGGGCGCCTTATTACAATGAGCAGTTCTTC. Amino acids: CAWARAPYYNEQFF.

This sequence joins TRBV4-3 and TRBJ2-5; a possible D gene is TRBD1 (6 bases). This CDR3 spans 15 amino acids. Trimming stripped 4 bases from V and 3 bases from J, with 15 bases between. CDR1 and CDR2 from the germline V gene are LGHNA and YSLEER. The chain's CDR3 is CASSRTGTPKETQYF. CDR3 in DNA: TGCGCCAGCAGCCGGACCGGGACACCCAAAGAGACCCAGTACTTC.

This sequence joins TRBV2 and TRBJ1-2; weak D call: TRBD1 (6 bases). The CDR3 is 14 residues long. Germline V gene sequence: CDR1 SNHLY, CDR2 FYNNEI. V was clipped by 6 bases and J by 4 bases, with 15 bases between them. CDR3 bases: TGTGCCAGCAGCGTACGCGGACAGCCCTATGGCTACACCTTC. It is translated as CASSVRGQPYGYTF.

This rearrangement joins TRBV7-2 to TRBJ2-5; 14 positions match TRBD2. The CDR3 sequence is 16 residues long. Trimming at V came to 5 bases and at J to 4 bases, leaving 6 bases not matched to a gene. Germline V gives CDR1 SGHTA, CDR2 FQGNSA. This chain's CDR3 is CASSPRLAGGGETQYF. The CDR3 DNA is TGTGCCAGCAGCCCGCGACTAGCGGGAGGGGGAGAGACCCAGTACTTC. The full variable domain, rest sourced from reference TRBV7-2 and TRBJ2-5, is GAGVSQSPSNKVTEKGKDVELRCDPISGHTALYWYRQSLGQGLEFLIYFQGNSAPDKSGLPSDRFSAERTGGSVSTLTIQRTQQEDSAVYLCASSPRLAGGGETQYFGPGTRLLVL.